The 24 T cell receptor beta chains reported below all come from one sample, sequenced in a study of post-analysis software for immune sequencing data. Antigens for these TCRs are unknown. Prepared TCR beta cDNA libraries contained unique molecular identifiers. TCRdb re-called the PCR reads with MiXCR, one entry per CDR3 protein. Found here are just over 250,000 distinct CDR3 sequences, 36% of them singletons; the top ten hold 4.5% to 5.5%. General study results and limits: Five or six TRBV segments, TRBV5-6, TRBV5-1 and TRBV20-1 among them, were found more frequent in patients than controls.

The sample consisted of blood. These receptors came from a girl aged 5-17 years with multiple sclerosis.

The J gene is TRBJ2-1, the V gene TRBV7-2; D possibly uses TRBD1 or TRBD2 (5 bases each). CDR3 length: 15 residues. The ends were cut back, 4 bases at V and 6 bases at J, with 16 bases in the middle. CDR1 is SGHTA and CDR2 is FQGNSA in the germline V gene. In DNA, the CDR3 is TGTGCCAGCAGCTGGGGCGGGCCCCGAAGCAATGAGCAGTTCTTC. This codes for CASSWGGPRSNEQFF.

CDR3 sequence (DNA): TGTGCCAGCAGTGAGGGTCAAGGGGTAGCCGGTCCACCCCTCCACTTT. It is translated as CASSEGQGVAGPPLHF. The gene calls are TRBV12-3 or TRBV12-4 and TRBJ1-6; D is perhaps TRBD1 (5 bases). This CDR3 spans 16 amino acids. V was cut by 5 bases and J by 11 bases, with 22 bases left in between.

This clonotype was observed many times. The CDR3, as DNA: TGCGCCAGCAGGGGATCAACTAATGAAAAACTGTTTTTT. Its translation: CASRGSTNEKLFF. This chain links TRBV5-1 with TRBJ1-4, with D uncertain. V was trimmed by 5 bases and J by 0 bases, leaving 5 bases between them. Germline loops: CDR1 SGHRS, CDR2 YFSETQ. The CDR3 length is 13 residues.

Remarks on this clonotype: An end of the junction does not agree with germline; a read error may underlie this. V gene TRBV28 combines with J gene TRBJ2-3; 8 bases agree with TRBD1. The CDR3 covers 14 residues. CDR1 and CDR2 (germline): MDHEN, SYDVKM. For the CDR3, the DNA is TGTGCCATCAGTTTAGGACAGGGCATAGATACGCAGTATTTT. Its translation is CAISLGQGIDTQYF. The complete variable domain, with remaining parts taken from reference TRBV28 and TRBJ2-3, reads DVKVTQSSRYLVKRTGEKVFLECVQDMDHENMFWYRQDPGLGLRLIYFSYDVKMKEKGDIPEGYSVSREKKERFSLILESASTNQTSMYLCAISLGQGIDTQYFGPGTRLTVL.

This chain uses TRBV12-3 or TRBV12-4 with TRBJ1-1, with no clear D. This CDR3 contains 13 residues. Trimming took off 8 bases at V and 7 bases at J, with 17 bases between the two ends. CDR3 DNA: TGTGCCAGCGCCCAGGTTATCGGCGATGAAGCTTTCTTT. Residues: CASAQVIGDEAFF.

This clonotype occurred a few times. Being one base from a much bigger clone, this may be a read error. The J gene is TRBJ2-1, the V gene TRBV28; 8 positions agree with TRBD2. This CDR3 comprises 15 residues. Germline CDR1 and CDR2: MDHEN and SYDVKM. V dropped 8 bases and J dropped 6; count of bases not matched to a gene: 12. CDR3 amino acids: CASRLSGGPINEQFF. The CDR3 coding sequence is TGTGCCAGCCGGTTGAGCGGGGGACCGATCAATGAGCAGTTCTTC.

This clonotype was detected many times. The chain carries TRBV28 and TRBJ2-5, with D possibly being TRBD2 (6 bases). Per germline, CDR1 MDHEN and CDR2 SYDVKM. CDR3 length: 14 residues. The ends were cut back, 2 bases at V and 5 bases at J, with 12 bases in the middle. CDR3: CASSLIASAETQYF. CDR3 in DNA: TGTGCCAGCAGTTTAATCGCTAGCGCGGAGACCCAGTACTTC.

The sample holds many counts of this clonotype. This chain connects TRBV28 to TRBJ2-4; 16 bases are shared with TRBD2. The CDR3 is made up of 18 amino acids. Germline CDR1 reads MDHEN; CDR2 reads SYDVKM. V lost 4 bases, J lost 10 bases, and 13 bases stayed unmatched. This CDR3 is CASSSGTSGGARDGIQYF. The CDR3 DNA is TGTGCCAGCAGTTCCGGGACTAGCGGGGGGGCGAGAGACGGGATTCAGTACTTC.

There are a few counts of this clonotype. The rearrangement links TRBV7-8 to TRBJ1-6; D uncertain. Trimming removed 2 bases from V and 4 bases from J, with 15 bases in between. Per the germline V gene, CDR1 is SGHVS and CDR2 is FQNEAQ. CDR3 size: 17 residues. The CDR3 DNA reads as TGTGCCAGCAGCTTAAAAGTACACACTCCTTATAATTCACCCCTCCACTTT. This translates into CASSLKVHTPYNSPLHF.

V and J are TRBV4-2 and TRBJ2-1; D is possibly TRBD2 (5 bases). Trimming took 3 bases from V and 0 from J, leaving 15 bases between them. CDR1 and CDR2 from the germline V gene are LGHNA and YNFKEQ. The CDR3 length is 17 residues. CDR3 region: CASSQGAEPSSYNEQFF. The CDR3 nucleotides read TGTGCCAGCAGCCAGGGAGCGGAGCCGAGCTCCTACAATGAGCAGTTCTTC.

This clonotype occurred many times. This chain connects TRBV7-9 to TRBJ2-3; D ambiguous. Germline CDR1 and CDR2: SEHNR and FQNEAQ (reference sequence). The CDR3 loop spans 11 amino acids. V was trimmed by 4 bases and J by 8 bases, leaving 7 bases between them. For the CDR3, the DNA is TGTGCCAGCAGCTCGAGGTCTACGCAGTATTTT. Translated, it gives CASSSRSTQYF. The full variable domain, its missing parts supplied by reference TRBV7-9 and TRBJ2-3, is DTGVSQNPRHKITKRGQNVTFRCDPISEHNRLYWYRQTLGQGPEFLTYFQNEAQLEKSRLLSDRFSAERPKGSFSTLEIQRTEQGDSAMYLCASSSRSTQYFGPGTRLTVL.

Concerning this clonotype: A much larger clone differs from this one at a single base, so this may be a read error. The genes are TRBV7-3 and TRBJ2-5; D ambiguous. The CDR3 has 13 residues. Germline-derived CDR1 and CDR2 are SGHTA and FQGTGA. V lost 5 bases and J lost 11, with 18 bases in between. The CDR3 DNA reads as TGTGCCAGCAGCGGCCGTCCAGGCAATGAGCAGTACTTC. As protein: CASSGRPGNEQYF. Full variable domain (missing parts from reference TRBV7-3 and TRBJ2-5): GAGVSQTPSNKVTEKGKYVELRCDPISGHTALYWYRQSLGQGPEFLIYFQGTGAADDSGLPNDRFFAVRPEGSVSTLKIQRTERGDSAVYLCASSGRPGNEQYFGPGTRLLVL.

Concerning this clonotype itself: A much larger clone sits a single nucleotide away, making a read error possible. The chain employs TRBV12-3 or TRBV12-4 and TRBJ1-5; D ambiguous. The CDR3 runs 15 residues. The CDR3 here is CASTSWGGSNQSQHF. CDR3 nucleotide sequence: TGTGCCAGCACCTCGTGGGGAGGGAGCAATCAGTCCCAGCATTTT.

A remark on this clonotype: A much larger clonotype is one base distant, so this may be a read error. The chain carries TRBV9 and TRBJ2-5; D is ambiguous. The CDR3 contains 14 residues. V lost 10 bases and J lost 4, with 20 bases in between. Looked up from germline, CDR1 is SGDLS and CDR2 is YYNGEE. CDR3 loop: CACTQAATGETQYF. CDR3 coding DNA: TGTGCCTGCACCCAGGCAGCGACGGGAGAGACCCAGTACTTC.

As to this clonotype: With a much larger clone just one base away, this may be a read error. The rearrangement joins TRBV28 to TRBJ2-1, with 11 bases matching TRBD2. The CDR3 is 14 residues long. CDR1 and CDR2 from the germline V gene are MDHEN and SYDVKM. The CDR3: CVSCTSGGYNEQFF. CDR3 nucleotide sequence: TGTGTCAGCTGTACTAGCGGGGGCTACAATGAGCAGTTCTTC. Combining the CDR3 with reference TRBV28 and TRBJ2-1 gives the whole variable domain DVKVTQSSRYLVKRTGEKVFLECVQDMDHENMFWYRQDPGLGLRLIYFSYDVKMKEKGDIPEGYSVSREKKERFSLILESASTNQTSMYLCVSCTSGGYNEQFFGPGTRLTVL.

This clonotype was picked up many times. The V call is TRBV28, the J call TRBJ2-7; D ambiguous. Germline V CDR1 and CDR2: MDHEN, SYDVKM. The germline V and J ends were trimmed by 5 bases and 5 bases, with 13 bases remaining between them. The CDR3 spans 13 residues. The CDR3 coding sequence is TGTGCCAGCAGTCCCGGCGTAGAGGACGAGCAGTACTTC. Translated, it gives CASSPGVEDEQYF.

The chain carries TRBV14 and TRBJ2-2; 7 positions agree with TRBD2. J was trimmed by 6 bases and V by 3 bases; bases with no gene match: 4. The CDR3 contains 14 residues. Per the germline V gene, CDR1 is SGHDN and CDR2 is FVKESK. The CDR3 DNA follows: TGTGCCAGCAGCCAGCCGGGACTACCCGGGGAGCTGTTTTTT. Translated, it gives CASSQPGLPGELFF.

This clonotype was counted ten times or more. The chain employs TRBV20-1 and TRBJ2-5, with D unclear. Per germline, CDR1 DFQATT and CDR2 SNEGSKA (reference sequence). The V end was cut by 4 bases, the J end by 3 bases, with 6 bases between. The CDR3 loop spans 11 amino acids. Here the CDR3 reads CSATKKETQYF. The CDR3 coding sequence is TGCAGTGCTACCAAGAAAGAGACCCAGTACTTC.

This clonotype was counted ten times or more. The chain couples TRBV5-1 to TRBJ2-2; D is uncertain. Germline lookup yields CDR1 SGHRS and CDR2 YFSETQ. Trimming cost V 0 bases and J 6 bases, with 3 bases left between them. There are 12 residues in the CDR3. CDR3 nucleotide sequence: TGCGCCAGCAGCTTGGAAGCCGGGGAGCTGTTTTTT. Its protein product is CASSLEAGELFF.

There are a few counts of this clonotype. This sequence joins TRBV29-1 and TRBJ1-1, with 7 bases matching TRBD1. CDR1 is SQVTM, CDR2 ANQGSEA, per germline. This CDR3 contains 13 residues. V lost 3 bases and J lost 5; bases outside the gene matches: 6. As DNA, the CDR3 is TGCAGCGTTGATGAGGGGGCCCGAACTGAAGCTTTCTTT. This translates into CSVDEGARTEAFF. Variable domain in full (rest from reference TRBV29-1 and TRBJ1-1): SAVISQKPSRDICQRGTSLTIQCQVDSQVTMMFWYRQQPGQSLTLIATANQGSEATYESGFVIDKFPISRPNLTFSTLTVSNMSPEDSSIYLCSVDEGARTEAFFGQGTRLTVV.

A note on this clonotype: A read error is possible here, since a much larger clone lies one base away. The chain employs TRBV28 and TRBJ2-5; 8 bases are a match to TRBD1. The CDR3 extends over 13 amino acids. Germline-derived CDR1 and CDR2 are MDHEN and SYDVKM. Losses at the gene ends were 8 bases for V and 3 bases for J; bases not matched to a gene: 5. CDR3: CASAETGEETQYF. CDR3 nucleotides: TGTGCCAGCGCCGAGACAGGGGAAGAGACCCAGTACTTC.

The chain combines TRBV18 with TRBJ2-3; TRBD1 aligns across 9 bases. The germline V gene has CDR1 KGHSH and CDR2 LQKENI. The CDR3 length is 15 residues. Trimming removed 6 bases from V and 1 base from J; junction bases left unmatched: 5. CDR3 loop: CASSSRDRGTDTQYF. CDR3 DNA sequence: TGTGCCAGCTCGTCCCGGGACAGGGGCACAGATACGCAGTATTTT.

As concerns this clonotype: Its ends do not fully match the called genes, so a read error is possible. V and J are TRBV11-2 and TRBJ2-1, with D possibly being TRBD1 (6 bases). The germline V gene encodes CDR1 SGHAT and CDR2 FQNNGV. The CDR3 consists of 17 residues. The CDR3 DNA reads TGTGCCAGCAGCTTAGATCCGGGCAGGGGCGGAAACAATGAGCAGGTCTTC. Its protein product is CASSLDPGRGGNNEQVF. The entire variable domain, with the rest obtained from reference TRBV11-2 and TRBJ2-1, is as follows: EAGVAQSPRYKIIEKRQSVAFWCNPISGHATLYWYQQILGQGPKLLIQFQNNGVVDDSQLPKDRFSAERLKGVDSTLKIQPAKLEDSAVYLCASSLDPGRGGNNEQVFGPGTRLTVL.

This clonotype was seen many times. The chain is built from TRBV6-5 and TRBJ1-6; D gene ambiguous. The CDR3 has 15 amino acids. Germline CDR1 and CDR2: MNHEY and SVGAGI. V was clipped by 10 bases and J by 0 bases, with 13 bases between them. For the CDR3, the DNA is TGTGCCACTTCGGAACTTAGCTCCTATAATTCACCCCTCCACTTT. It codes for CATSELSSYNSPLHF.